The source of this T cell receptor (beta chain) is a study of shared clonotypes between healthy human individuals. As to this clone: Its antigen is unidentified.

Selected positively for CCR7 and CD45RO-negative, naive CD8 cells excluded terminally differentiated effector memory CD45RA+ cells. Healthy HIV-negative adults with no recent acute infections or vaccinations were recruited as donors. Here immunoSEQ multiplex PCR was the method, and the copy in TCRdb shows in-frame clones only, minus some. This table holds around 560,000 clones, roughly 95% found once. CDR3 length: 14 residues. Germline CDR1 is LNHDA and CDR2 is SQIVND (reference sequence). V lost 2 bases and J lost 5, with 10 bases in between. Study-level findings and limits: The rarefaction results pointed to incomplete sorted-subset sequencing despite large depth.

This clonotype originated in a woman aged 25 to 45 in good health. Sequencing was carried out using naive CD8+ T cells sorted from blood. V usage is TRBV19 and J usage is TRBJ1-5, with a tentative D call TRBD1 (6 bases). The CDR3, as DNA: TGTGCCAGTAGTATATGGGAGGGGGATCAGCCCCAGCATTTT. This codes for CASSIWEGDQPQHF. Drawing the rest from reference TRBV19 and TRBJ1-5, the complete variable domain is DGGITQSPKYLFRKEGQNVTLSCEQNLNHDAMYWYRQDPGQGLRLIYYSQIVNDFQKGDIAEGYSVSREKKESFPLTVTSAQKNPTAFYLCASSIWEGDQPQHFGDGTRLSIL.